These 10 T cell receptor beta chains were all obtained from the same sample, sequenced in a study of shared clonotypes between healthy human individuals. TCRdb's table, derived via immunoSEQ multiplex PCR, lists solely in-frame clones and lacks some. The table records fewer than 1.6 million clones, less than 99% of them present only once. The sequenced sample consisted of naive CD4+ T cells sorted from blood. Indicated subset: CD45RA+ positively selected. The source is a man younger than 40 in good health.

The chain has TRBV4-3 and TRBJ2-7; no clear D gene. CDR1 and CDR2 (germline): LGHNA, YSLEER. The CDR3 sequence is 16 residues long. V was clipped by 3 bases and J by 0 bases, with 15 bases between them. CDR3 region: CASSQGRLESSYEQYF. For the CDR3, the DNA is TGCGCCAGCAGCCAGGGTAGACTGGAAAGCTCCTACGAGCAGTACTTC.

The CDR3 nucleotides read TGTGCCAGCAGTTTAAATCGGGCGGCCGGCGAGCAGTACTTC. Amino acids: CASSLNRAAGEQYF. The rearrangement links TRBV28 to TRBJ2-7, with D unresolved. Germline V gene data show CDR1 as MDHEN and CDR2 as SYDVKM. The CDR3 is 14 amino acids. V lost 2 bases and J 6 bases, leaving 14 bases between the germline ends. The entire variable domain, with the rest obtained from reference TRBV28 and TRBJ2-7, is as follows: DVKVTQSSRYLVKRTGEKVFLECVQDMDHENMFWYRQDPGLGLRLIYFSYDVKMKEKGDIPEGYSVSREKKERFSLILESASTNQTSMYLCASSLNRAAGEQYFGPGTRLTVT.

The V gene is TRBV28, the J gene TRBJ2-7; 9 bases fit TRBD2. Germline trimming cut 2 bases from V and 3 bases from J; bases unmatched to any gene: 2. Germline CDR1 reads MDHEN; CDR2 reads SYDVKM. This CDR3 is 14 amino acids long. The CDR3 is CASSLPSGVYEQYF. The CDR3 DNA reads as TGTGCCAGCAGTTTACCTAGCGGGGTCTACGAGCAGTACTTC.

This chain joins TRBV9 and TRBJ1-2; TRBD1 agrees at 7 bases. V dropped 3 bases and J dropped 5; count of bases not matched to a gene: 4. Germline-derived CDR1 and CDR2 are SGDLS and YYNGEE. CDR3 length: 13 amino acids. CDR3 sequence: CASSATGEYGYTF. In nucleotides, the CDR3 is TGTGCCAGCAGCGCTACAGGGGAGTATGGCTACACCTTC.

The chain carries TRBV6-5 and TRBJ2-1; 10 positions agree with TRBD2. The CDR3 spans 15 residues. Germline V lookup: CDR1 MNHEY, CDR2 SVGAGI. V was pared by 8 bases and J by 4 bases, with 8 bases of the junction left unmatched. The CDR3 spells CASRLSGRIYNEQFF. CDR3 DNA sequence: TGTGCCAGCCGTCTTAGCGGGAGGATTTACAATGAGCAGTTCTTC.

This clone was observed once. One end of the junction is discordant with germline, which a read error may explain. The rearrangement joins TRBV5-6 to TRBJ1-1, with unresolved D. Germline CDR1 SGHDT, CDR2 YYEEEE. The CDR3 spans 11 residues. Written as DNA, the CDR3 is TGTGCCAGCAGCTCACTCGGACGGCTTGACTTT. Protein product: CASSSLGRLDF.

The chain is built from TRBV7-6 and TRBJ2-7, with 9 bases lining up with TRBD1. The CDR3 has 15 amino acids. Germline CDR1 is SGHVS and CDR2 is FNYEAQ. V lost 5 bases to trimming and J lost 4 bases; unmatched junction nucleotides: 9. The CDR3 loop is CASSITGTGRYEQYF. DNA for the CDR3: TGTGCCAGCAGCATCACCGGGACAGGGCGATACGAGCAGTACTTC.

As for this clone: At the DNA level, this CDR3 is encoded by other sequences in the same sample as well. This chain uses TRBV5-1 with TRBJ2-1, with a possible D match to TRBD1 (6 bases). With 0 bases removed from V and 6 bases from J, the gap between germline ends came to 10 bases. Germline assignment: CDR1 SGHRS and CDR2 YFSETQ. This CDR3 has 14 amino acids. Here the CDR3 reads CASSLVQGPNEQFF. CDR3 DNA: TGCGCCAGCAGCTTGGTGCAGGGGCCCAATGAGCAGTTCTTC.

The chain has TRBV29-1 and TRBJ2-1; D call uncertain. Trimming cost V 6 bases and J 4 bases, with 10 bases left between them. Germline assignment: CDR1 SQVTM and CDR2 ANQGSEA. There are 12 residues in the CDR3. The CDR3 here is CSVIRVYNEQFF. The CDR3, as DNA: TGCAGCGTGATAAGGGTTTACAATGAGCAGTTCTTC.

This chain connects TRBV7-8 to TRBJ1-1; 8 bases agree with TRBD1. CDR3 length: 14 residues. The ends lost 4 bases at V and 8 bases at J; junction bases unmatched: 9. Germline CDR1 SGHVS, CDR2 FQNEAQ. CDR3 protein: CASSSNIGQGEAFF. The CDR3, as DNA: TGTGCCAGCAGCTCGAATATTGGACAGGGCGAAGCTTTCTTT.